Below, one T cell receptor beta chain is given with its context. Its matching antigen is unknown. Germline CDR1 reads DFQATT; CDR2 reads SNEGSKA (reference sequence). Germline trimming cut 3 bases from V and 8 bases from J; bases unmatched to any gene: 12. The CDR3 covers 14 residues. The data originate from a study of regulatory T cells in long-lasting Graves disease. Whole-study context: Over 5 years of antithyroid drugs with positive TSH receptor antibodies was taken to mean persistent Graves' disease. Study observations and caveats: Persistent disease favored TRBV28, TRBJ1-2 and TRBJ2-5.

Time point noted: persistent/refractory GD, antithyroid drugs over 5 years with positive TRAb. From PBMCs, RNA was extracted and then used to make the TCR library. CDR3-region Arm-PCR and iRepertoire HTBI primers produced the TCR beta libraries. TCRdb passed the multiplex PCR reads through MiXCR, listing each CDR3 protein once. Here the sample spans approximately 380,000 distinct CDR3 sequences, 20% being singletons. This TCR derives from a female donor with Graves disease. The specimen was peripheral blood mononuclear cells (PBMCs), collected when the disease was refractory, from a patient treated with antithyroid drugs. This chain links TRBV20-1 with TRBJ2-5, with TRBD2 matching 7 bases. The CDR3 sequence is CSAREAGVVGTQYF. Here the CDR3 DNA reads TGCAGTGCTAGGGAGGCGGGAGTTGTAGGAACCCAGTACTTC.